These 30 T cell receptor beta chains originate from one sample sequenced in a study of CD8+CD57+ T cells in acquired aplastic anemia. The study profiled TCR beta VDJ and CDR3 using genomic DNA as template. TCRdb passed the reads through MiXCR, listing each CDR3 protein once. The sample lists more than 200,000 distinct CDR3 sequences, about half occurring once. All patients picked for sequencing had shown, by flow cytometry, an expansion of CD8+CD57+ cells. Sequenced material: sorted CD4+, CD8+, or CD8+CD57+ T cells (not recorded which) from PBMCs. Every receptor here comes from a human donor with aplastic anemia.

V is TRBV29-1 and J is TRBJ2-7, with D maybe TRBD1 (5 bases). Per the germline V gene, CDR1 is SQVTM and CDR2 is ANQGSEA. V lost 0 bases to trimming and J lost 3 bases, with 15 bases between them. This CDR3 contains 15 residues. CDR3 DNA sequence: TGCAGCGTTGAAGAAGGACAATCCGGAAGCTACGAGCAGTACTTC. This codes for CSVEEGQSGSYEQYF.

The chain combines TRBV19 with TRBJ2-1; TRBD2 is a possible D gene (6 bases). Germline V gives CDR1 LNHDA, CDR2 SQIVND (reference sequence). This CDR3 comprises 16 residues. Trimming removed 5 bases at V and 3 bases at J, with 17 bases between. As DNA, the CDR3 is TGTGCCAGTAGTCCCCAAGGGGACTTGGGCTACAATGAGCAGTTCTTC. Translating gives CASSPQGDLGYNEQFF.

This clonotype was recorded only once. Possible read error: a much larger clone is one base away. The chain uses TRBV7-2 and TRBJ2-2; D tentatively fits TRBD1 or TRBD2 (5 bases each). Germline V gene lookup returns CDR1 SGHTA and CDR2 FQGNSA. The CDR3 extends over 14 amino acids. The CDR3 region has the DNA TGTGCCAGCAGCTGGGGGAAGAACACCGAGGAGCTGTTTTTT. This translates into CASSWGKNTEELFF. The full variable domain, rest sourced from reference TRBV7-2 and TRBJ2-2, is GAGVSQSPSNKVTEKGKDVELRCDPISGHTALYWYRQSLGQGLEFLIYFQGNSAPDKSGLPSDRFSAERTGGSVSTLTIQRTQQEDSAVYLCASSWGKNTEELFFGEGSRLTVL.

The table lists this clonotype with many counts. V gene TRBV9 combines with J gene TRBJ2-7; 12 bases are a match to TRBD2. V dropped 3 bases and J dropped 7; count of bases not matched to a gene: 8. CDR1 is SGDLS and CDR2 is YYNGEE in the germline V gene. The CDR3 has 15 residues. CDR3 region: CASSATSGGTEEQYF. CDR3 in DNA: TGTGCCAGCAGCGCCACTAGCGGGGGGACGGAAGAGCAGTACTTC.

This sequence joins TRBV20-1 and TRBJ1-3; tentatively, D is TRBD1 (5 bases). The CDR3 is made up of 14 amino acids. Per germline, CDR1 DFQATT and CDR2 SNEGSKA (reference sequence). Trimming pared 3 bases from V and 3 bases from J, leaving 12 bases between. Here the CDR3 DNA reads TGCAGTGCTAGGCTGGGGCGGAATGGAAACACCATATATTTT. Encoded protein: CSARLGRNGNTIYF.

This chain joins TRBV24-1 and TRBJ2-7; 8 bases fit TRBD1. The CDR3 spans 13 residues. Germline loops: CDR1 KGHDR, CDR2 SFDVKD. V gave up 11 bases and J gave up 2 bases; unmatched junction bases: 7. CDR3 nucleotide sequence: TGTGCCAGCAGAGAGGACAGGGCCTACGAGCAGTACTTC. Translation: CASREDRAYEQYF.

This chain connects TRBV19 to TRBJ1-1, with D unclear. Trimming took off 6 bases at V and 1 base at J, with 12 bases between the two ends. The CDR3 extends over 14 amino acids. The V gene's germline CDR1 is LNHDA and CDR2 SQIVND (reference sequence). The CDR3 DNA sequence: TGTGCCAGTAGAATGGGAGGCGAGAACACTGAAGCTTTCTTT. This translates into CASRMGGENTEAFF.

The gene calls are TRBV10-1 and TRBJ2-3, with D perhaps given as TRBD1 or TRBD2 (5 bases each). Germline CDR1 is WNHNN and CDR2 is SYGVQD (reference sequence). The CDR3 contains 16 residues. Trimming took 0 bases from V and 2 from J, leaving 12 bases between them. The CDR3 sequence is CASSESGDRPTDTQYF. CDR3 nucleotide sequence: TGCGCCAGCAGTGAGTCGGGAGACAGACCCACAGATACGCAGTATTTT.

With respect to this clonotype: A much larger clone lies one base from this, so it may be a read error. This chain joins TRBV7-9 and TRBJ1-3; no firm D call. The germline CDR1 and CDR2 sequences are SEHNR and FQNEAQ (reference sequence). CDR3 size: 16 residues. CDR3 nucleotide sequence: TGTGCCAGCAGCTTAATGGCCGCGGCAGGTGGAAACACCATGTATTTT. Protein sequence: CASSLMAAAGGNTMYF.

This clonotype was counted many times. The V and J genes are TRBV7-2 and TRBJ1-5, with D uncertain. There are 13 residues in the CDR3. In germline, CDR1 is SGHTA, CDR2 FQGNSA. The V gene lost 1 base and the J gene lost 7 bases, with 8 bases spanning the gap. The CDR3 DNA reads TGTGCCAGCAGCTTAGGGTTGGGGCAGCCCCAGCATTTT. It is translated as CASSLGLGQPQHF.

V usage is TRBV7-9 and J usage is TRBJ1-2; a weak D match, TRBD1 (5 bases). The germline CDR1 and CDR2 sequences are SEHNR and FQNEAQ (reference sequence). The CDR3 runs 15 residues. The V end was cut by 1 base, the J end by 6 bases, with 15 bases between. CDR3 protein: CASSLVPGSEDGYTF. As DNA, the CDR3 is TGTGCCAGCAGCTTAGTTCCAGGGAGCGAGGATGGCTACACCTTC.

V gene TRBV10-3 combines with J gene TRBJ2-3; 7 bases are a match to TRBD2. Germline V lookup: CDR1 ENHRY, CDR2 SYGVKD. The CDR3 is made up of 14 amino acids. Trimming took 2 bases from V and 6 from J; bases not matched to a gene: 5. The CDR3 sequence is CAISESGTADTQYF. In nucleotides, the CDR3 is TGTGCCATCAGTGAGAGCGGGACCGCGGATACGCAGTATTTT.

V and J are TRBV5-1 and TRBJ2-5; 7 bases are a match to TRBD1. Germline CDR1 SGHRS, CDR2 YFSETQ. The CDR3 is 14 residues long. Trimming at V came to 0 bases and at J to 5 bases, leaving 4 bases not matched to a gene. Here the CDR3 reads CASSLEEDRETQYF. CDR3 DNA: TGCGCCAGCAGCTTGGAAGAGGACAGGGAGACCCAGTACTTC.

J is TRBJ2-2 and V is TRBV19; 12 bases are a match to TRBD2. The CDR3 totals 19 residues. V lost 5 bases, J lost 6 bases, and 16 bases stayed unmatched. Germline lookup yields CDR1 LNHDA and CDR2 SQIVND (reference sequence). CDR3 in amino acids: CASSSPSGRAVMGAGELFF. The CDR3 region has the DNA TGTGCCAGTAGTTCCCCTAGCGGGAGGGCTGTTATGGGCGCCGGGGAGCTGTTTTTT.

At least ten counts were recorded for this clonotype. The V call is TRBV5-1, the J call TRBJ1-2, with D uncertain. Trimming took 0 bases from V and 2 from J, leaving 11 bases between them. Germline V gives CDR1 SGHRS, CDR2 YFSETQ. CDR3 length: 15 residues. This CDR3 is CASSLEVVGNYGYTF. CDR3 DNA: TGCGCCAGCAGCTTGGAAGTGGTGGGGAACTATGGCTACACCTTC.

This chain links TRBV12-3 or TRBV12-4 with TRBJ2-5; TRBD1 aligns across 10 bases. The J segment lost 4 bases and the V segment lost 4 bases, leaving 3 bases of the junction unmatched. This CDR3 spans 14 amino acids. The CDR3 spells CASSWDRGVETQYF. Written as DNA, the CDR3 is TGTGCCAGCAGTTGGGACAGGGGAGTAGAGACCCAGTACTTC.

Ten or more counts support this clonotype. This chain joins TRBV11-3 and TRBJ1-1; D unresolved. V lost 4 bases, J lost 1 base, and 7 bases lay in between. The germline V gene encodes CDR1 SGHNT and CDR2 YENEEA. This CDR3 is built from 13 residues. CDR3 coding DNA: TGTGCCAGCAGCTCCACATGGAACACTGAAGCTTTCTTT. It encodes CASSSTWNTEAFF.

The V and J genes are TRBV2 and TRBJ2-7; 7 bases fit TRBD1. The germline CDR1 and CDR2 sequences are SNHLY and FYNNEI. J gave up 6 bases and V 2 bases, and 4 bases lay outside the gene matches. There are 13 residues in the CDR3. The CDR3 nucleotides are TGTGCCAGCAGTGAAAGGGCAGGGGGCGAGCAGTACGTC. Residues: CASSERAGGEQYV.

Regarding this clonotype: A much larger clone lies a single base off, so this may be a read error. The V gene is TRBV27, the J gene TRBJ2-7; possibly TRBD1 or TRBD2 for D (7 bases each). This CDR3 is built from 15 residues. Trimming took 6 bases from V and 7 from J, leaving 22 bases between them. Looked up from germline, CDR1 is MNHEY and CDR2 is SMNVEV (reference sequence). CDR3 loop: CASSLRQGLTQEQYF. CDR3 DNA: TGTGCCAGCAGCCTCAGACAGGGACTAACCCAAGAGCAGTACTTC.

The chain recombines TRBV24-1 with TRBJ2-1, with TRBD2 identical over 11 bases. Per germline, CDR1 KGHDR and CDR2 SFDVKD. The CDR3 spans 15 residues. J gave up 8 bases and V 3 bases, and 5 bases lay outside the gene matches. In DNA form, the CDR3 reads TGTGCCACCAGTGATACTAGCGGGGGTAGAGATGAGCAGTTCTTC. Its translation is CATSDTSGGRDEQFF.

This clonotype was detected ten times or more. The chain is built from TRBV5-1 and TRBJ1-2; 10 nucleotides match TRBD1. V gave up 3 bases and J gave up 6 bases; unmatched junction bases: 8. The CDR3 is 15 amino acids. CDR1 is SGHRS and CDR2 is YFSETQ in the germline V gene. CDR3 protein: CASSSRQGAHNGYTF. In DNA form, the CDR3 reads TGCGCCAGCAGCTCCAGACAGGGGGCGCATAATGGCTACACCTTC.

This clonotype has at least ten counts. V usage is TRBV28 and J usage is TRBJ2-7; D remains unclear. Germline V gene sequence: CDR1 MDHEN, CDR2 SYDVKM. The CDR3 is 10 amino acids. V was cut by 10 bases and J by 3 bases, with 7 bases left in between. This chain's CDR3 is CATGRYEQYF. The CDR3 DNA follows: TGTGCCACCGGACGCTACGAGCAGTACTTC.

This clonotype was recorded at least ten times. The chain has TRBV5-1 and TRBJ2-1, with D unresolved. Trimming shortened V by 4 bases and J by 0 bases, and 8 bases separated the two germline ends. CDR1 is SGHRS, CDR2 YFSETQ, per germline. The CDR3 totals 14 residues. Here the CDR3 DNA reads TGCGCCAGCAGCCCTTTTAGCTCCTACAATGAGCAGTTCTTC. Protein: CASSPFSSYNEQFF.

This clonotype was detected ten times or more. The V gene is TRBV7-6, the J gene TRBJ1-3; 8 bases align to TRBD1. CDR1 and CDR2 (germline): SGHVS, FNYEAQ. This CDR3 is 16 amino acids long. V lost 5 bases to trimming and J lost 0 bases; unmatched junction nucleotides: 6. CDR3 coding DNA: TGTGCCAGCAGCACCCGACAGGGGTTCTCTGGAAACACCATATATTTT. Translated: CASSTRQGFSGNTIYF.

Concerning this clonotype: A much larger clone sits a single nucleotide away, making a read error possible. The chain is built from TRBV7-8 and TRBJ2-2, with TRBD1 matching over 7 bases. This CDR3 spans 15 amino acids. In germline, CDR1 is SGHVS, CDR2 FQNEAQ. The CDR3 spells CASGLRGRQTGELFF. CDR3 bases: TGTGCCAGCGGCTTGAGGGGGCGCCAGACCGGGGAGCTGTTTTTT.

Note on this clonotype: At one of its ends the junction is not consistent with the germline gene, which may arise from a read error. The genes are TRBV7-2 and TRBJ2-7, with D perhaps matching TRBD2 (5 bases). The CDR3 covers 15 residues. The germline CDR1 and CDR2 sequences are SGHTA and FQGNSA. CDR3 protein: CASSPLLGVRNEQYF. In DNA, the CDR3 is TGTGCCAGCAGCCCTCTTTTGGGAGTGCGAAACGAACAGTACTTC.

This clonotype was observed at least ten times. The gene calls are TRBV12-3 or TRBV12-4 and TRBJ1-5; D is ambiguous. Trimming left V 4 bases short and J 3 bases short, with 4 bases between. This CDR3 region has 12 residues. In DNA form, the CDR3 reads TGTGCCAGCAGTTCCATCAATCAGCCCCAGCATTTT. It codes for CASSSINQPQHF.

The sample holds many counts of this clonotype. The CDR3 loop is CSAPLPQGPGTEAFF. In DNA, the CDR3 is TGCAGTGCTCCTCTCCCTCAGGGGCCGGGCACTGAAGCTTTCTTT. The chain has TRBV20-1 and TRBJ1-1, with D tentatively TRBD1 (6 bases). The germline V gene encodes CDR1 DFQATT and CDR2 SNEGSKA (reference sequence). The germline V and J ends were trimmed by 5 bases and 4 bases, with 20 bases remaining between them. This CDR3 spans 15 amino acids.

This clonotype showed up many times. The V gene is TRBV12-3 or TRBV12-4, the J gene TRBJ1-1; weak D call: TRBD1 (6 bases). This CDR3 contains 13 residues. V dropped 6 bases and J dropped 8 bases, with 16 bases sitting between them. DNA for the CDR3: TGTGCCAGCAGCTCGGGCAGGGGACGGGAAGCTTTCTTT. It yields the protein CASSSGRGREAFF.

The chain is built from TRBV7-9 and TRBJ1-2, with D perhaps matching TRBD1 (5 bases). The CDR3 has 15 residues. Between the trimmed V and J ends, which lost 3 bases and 4 bases, there was a span of 15 bases. Germline CDR1 SEHNR, CDR2 FQNEAQ (reference sequence). For the CDR3, the DNA is TGTGCCAGCAGCTTTATCGTGACAGCCTCCTATGGCTACACCTTC. Amino acid sequence: CASSFIVTASYGYTF.